Shown below are 30 T cell receptor beta chains from a single sample sequenced in a study of blood T cell repertoires in COVID-19. The repertoire was sequenced with immunoSEQ multiplex PCR; TCRdb's copy has only in-frame clones and lacks some. The table lists tens of thousands of clones, roughly 86% of them singletons. Specimen: peripheral blood. These receptors were taken from a man aged 45-65 years with acute or convalescent COVID-19.

The chain combines TRBV14 with TRBJ2-3; tentatively, D is TRBD1 (5 bases). Germline CDR1 and CDR2: SGHDN and FVKESK. Trimming took 0 bases from V and 4 from J, leaving 8 bases between them. The CDR3 is made up of 14 amino acids. For the CDR3, the DNA is TGTGCCAGCAGCCAAGAAGGGGCGGCAGATACGCAGTATTTT. Translation gives CASSQEGAADTQYF.

The chain combines TRBV18 with TRBJ2-3; 7 bases align to TRBD1. The CDR3 is 15 amino acids. From germline, CDR1 is KGHSH and CDR2 LQKENI. V shed 2 bases and J 0 bases; nucleotides not matched to a gene: 2. CDR3 region: CASSPNRGSTDTQYF. The CDR3 DNA reads as TGTGCCAGCTCACCAAACAGGGGTAGCACAGATACGCAGTATTTT.

The gene calls are TRBV6-5 and TRBJ2-7; weak D call: TRBD1 (5 bases). This CDR3 is built from 15 residues. CDR1 and CDR2 (germline): MNHEY, SVGAGI. V dropped 0 bases and J dropped 4 bases, with 13 bases sitting between them. CDR3 sequence (DNA): TGTGCCAGCAGTTACTCGTTCACAGGAGATTACGAGCAGTACTTC. Translated, it gives CASSYSFTGDYEQYF.

This chain connects TRBV30 to TRBJ1-1; D gene uncertain. CDR1 is GTSNPN, CDR2 SVGIG, per germline (reference sequence). The CDR3 runs 14 residues. Trimming shortened V by 2 bases and J by 4 bases, and 14 bases separated the two germline ends. The DNA for the CDR3 is TGTGCCTGGAGTCGAGAGGCAAGTAGCACTGAAGCTTTCTTT. Its translation: CAWSREASSTEAFF.

This clone has a handful of counts. As DNA, the CDR3 is TGTGCCAGCAGCGGGTGGGAGCGGGGGGACTACGAGCAGTACTTC. It yields the protein CASSGWERGDYEQYF. This sequence joins TRBV5-4 and TRBJ2-7; 9 bases fit TRBD2. V trimming: 4 bases; J trimming: 3 bases; junction bases outside the gene matches: 8. The CDR3 spans 15 residues. Looked up from germline, CDR1 is SGHNT and CDR2 is YYREEE (reference sequence).

The chain carries TRBV2 and TRBJ1-1; 9 nucleotides align to TRBD1. V lost 6 bases and J lost 4; bases outside the gene matches: 9. The length of the CDR3 is 15 residues. CDR1 is SNHLY, CDR2 FYNNEI, per germline. CDR3 amino acids: CASRPTGGRGTEAFF. Here the CDR3 DNA reads TGTGCCAGCAGACCTACAGGGGGCAGGGGCACTGAAGCTTTCTTT.

The V and J genes are TRBV11-2 and TRBJ2-7; D is uncertain. V was pared by 2 bases and J by 3 bases, with 2 bases between. Germline-derived CDR1 and CDR2 are SGHAT and FQNNGV. This CDR3 is built from 11 residues. CDR3 sequence (DNA): TGTGCCAGCAGCTTACTCTACGAGCAGTACTTC. Its protein is CASSLLYEQYF.

This clone was detected once. An end of the junction does not agree with germline; a read error may underlie this. The genes are TRBV28 and TRBJ1-3; D gene uncertain. The CDR3 length is 15 residues. CDR1 is MDHEN, CDR2 SYDVKM, per germline. In DNA form, the CDR3 reads TGTGCCAGCAGTCGGGATAGGGAGGTCTGGAAACACCATATATTT. Translating gives CASSRDREVWKHHIF. Looking up the rest from reference TRBV28 and TRBJ1-3 gives the full variable domain: DVKVTQSSRYLVKRTGEKVFLECVQDMDHENMFWYRQDPGLGLRLIYFSYDVKMKEKGDIPEGYSVSREKKERFSLILESASTNQTSMYLCASSRDREVWKHHIFGEGSWLTVV.

This chain connects TRBV7-9 to TRBJ2-5, with D hard to call. V lost 1 base, J lost 5 bases, and 5 bases lay in between. CDR3 length: 12 residues. CDR1 is SEHNR and CDR2 is FQNEAQ in the germline V gene (reference sequence). The CDR3 sequence: CASSLGMETQYF. CDR3 coding DNA: TGTGCCAGCAGCTTAGGTATGGAGACCCAGTACTTC.

The genes are TRBV19 and TRBJ2-5, with 16 nucleotides matching TRBD2. The CDR3 loop spans 15 amino acids. V was clipped by 7 bases and J by 2 bases; unmatched bases: 1. From germline, CDR1 is LNHDA and CDR2 SQIVND (reference sequence). CDR3 in amino acids: CASMGLAGGQETQYF. CDR3 DNA sequence: TGTGCCAGTATGGGACTAGCGGGGGGGCAAGAGACCCAGTACTTC.

This rearrangement joins TRBV4-1 to TRBJ1-3; 8 nucleotides line up with TRBD1. The CDR3 has 16 residues. V lost 3 bases and J lost 4; bases outside the gene matches: 8. Germline assignment: CDR1 MGHRA and CDR2 YSYEKL. The CDR3 coding sequence is TGCGCCAGCAGCCACCGGCGTACAGGGGGAGGAAACACCATATATTTT. It codes for CASSHRRTGGGNTIYF.

The rearrangement joins TRBV7-8 to TRBJ1-6, with 9 bases that match TRBD1. Germline V lookup: CDR1 SGHVS, CDR2 FQNEAQ. V shed 1 base, J shed 9 bases, and the junction held 1 base outside the gene matches. The CDR3 has 14 amino acids. Here the CDR3 DNA reads TGTGCCAGCAGCTTAGGGACAGGGGCTTCACCCCTCCACTTT. Translation: CASSLGTGASPLHF.

The chain recombines TRBV6-1 with TRBJ1-4, with D perhaps matching TRBD1 (5 bases). Per the germline V gene, CDR1 is MNHNS and CDR2 is SASEGT. The CDR3 contains 17 residues. V was shortened by 1 base and J by 2 bases, with 14 bases between the two germline ends. The CDR3 DNA follows: TGTGCCAGCAGTGAAGAGGTGGGGCTCGGGACTAATGAAAAACTGTTTTTT. Its translation: CASSEEVGLGTNEKLFF.

This chain connects TRBV10-1 to TRBJ2-2, with unresolved D. CDR1 and CDR2 (germline): WNHNN, SYGVQD (reference sequence). The CDR3 has 14 residues. The germline V and J ends were trimmed by 3 bases and 6 bases, with 11 bases remaining between them. The CDR3 coding sequence is TGCGCCAGCAGTGATGGCAGGATGTCCGGGGAGCTGTTTTTT. This sequence encodes CASSDGRMSGELFF.

The chain employs TRBV25-1 and TRBJ2-1; no firm D call. V dropped 6 bases and J dropped 0 bases, with 3 bases sitting between them. The CDR3 runs 12 residues. The germline gives CDR1 MGHDK, CDR2 SYGVNS. The CDR3, as DNA: TGTGCCAGCAGCCGCTCCTACAATGAGCAGTTCTTC. Its translation is CASSRSYNEQFF.

V gene TRBV6-5 combines with J gene TRBJ1-2, with 8 bases aligning to TRBD1. The CDR3 has 12 amino acids. The V segment lost 6 bases and the J segment 9 bases; nucleotides outside the gene matches: 6. Germline CDR1 MNHEY, CDR2 SVGAGI. This CDR3 is CASRRRDRRYTF. CDR3 DNA sequence: TGTGCCAGCAGGCGTCGGGACAGGCGCTACACCTTC.

V gene TRBV7-8 combines with J gene TRBJ2-7; TRBD1 agrees at 7 bases. Trimming removed 4 bases from V and 6 bases from J; junction bases left unmatched: 6. The CDR3 length is 13 residues. The V gene's germline CDR1 is SGHVS and CDR2 FQNEAQ. CDR3 residues: CASSWGQSTEQYF. The CDR3 nucleotides read TGTGCCAGCAGCTGGGGACAGAGCACCGAGCAGTACTTC.

The chain employs TRBV7-8 and TRBJ1-1; no definite D call. Per germline, CDR1 SGHVS and CDR2 FQNEAQ. This CDR3 has 14 amino acids. Trimming cost V 1 base and J 1 base, with 7 bases left between them. CDR3 nucleotides: TGTGCCAGCAGCTTAGAACAGTCGAACACTGAAGCTTTCTTT. This gives the protein CASSLEQSNTEAFF.

This chain joins TRBV7-2 and TRBJ1-2; TRBD1 agrees at 7 bases. The CDR3 is 15 amino acids. Per the germline V gene, CDR1 is SGHTA and CDR2 is FQGNSA. V lost 5 bases to trimming and J lost 0 bases; unmatched junction nucleotides: 6. CDR3 amino acids: CASSPRQGSNYGYTF. CDR3 nucleotides: TGTGCCAGCAGCCCGAGACAGGGATCTAACTATGGCTACACCTTC.

The V call is TRBV30, the J call TRBJ1-6, with a tentative D call TRBD1 (6 bases). The germline gives CDR1 GTSNPN, CDR2 SVGIG (reference sequence). Trimming removed 0 bases from V and 14 bases from J, with 8 bases in between. This CDR3 has 11 amino acids. CDR3 protein: CAWSVGGSLHF. CDR3 sequence (DNA): TGTGCCTGGAGTGTAGGGGGATCCCTCCACTTT. The full variable domain, in which reference TRBV30 and TRBJ1-6 provide the parts outside the CDR3, is SQTIHQWPATLVQPVGSPLSLECTVEGTSNPNLYWYRQAAGRGLQLLFYSVGIGQISSEVPQNLSASRPQDRQFILSSKKLLLSDSGFYLCAWSVGGSLHFGNGTRLTVT.

The chain combines TRBV15 with TRBJ2-5; D gene ambiguous. The CDR3 is 12 amino acids. The V gene's germline CDR1 is LNHNV and CDR2 YYDKDF (reference sequence). Trimming took 5 bases from V and 2 from J, leaving 6 bases between them. The CDR3 here is CATSVQQETQYF. CDR3 DNA sequence: TGTGCCACCAGCGTCCAGCAAGAGACCCAGTACTTC.

In nucleotides, the CDR3 is TGTGCCAGCAGTTACTCGAGCGGGGGACTTTACGAGCAGTACTTC. This encodes CASSYSSGGLYEQYF. V gene TRBV6-5 combines with J gene TRBJ2-7; 8 bases agree with TRBD2. The junction had 5 bases not matched to a gene; V was cut back by 0 bases and J by 4 bases. The CDR3 is 15 amino acids. Germline assignment: CDR1 MNHEY and CDR2 SVGAGI.

The rearrangement links TRBV2 to TRBJ2-1, with a tentative D call TRBD2 (6 bases). Germline lookup yields CDR1 SNHLY and CDR2 FYNNEI. The V end lost 2 bases, the J end lost 7 bases, and 15 bases lay between the germline ends. This CDR3 contains 15 residues. CDR3 DNA: TGTGCCAGCAGTGAACGGCAGGGTGGGAGGAATGAGCAGTTCTTC. Protein: CASSERQGGRNEQFF.

V and J are TRBV19 and TRBJ2-5, with 9 positions matching TRBD2. J gave up 7 bases and V 1 base, and 13 bases lay outside the gene matches. The CDR3 is 17 residues long. Per germline, CDR1 LNHDA and CDR2 SQIVND (reference sequence). CDR3 loop: CASSIGYPSGASGTQYF. In nucleotides, the CDR3 is TGTGCCAGTAGTATAGGATATCCTAGCGGGGCCTCCGGGACCCAGTACTTC.

The genes are TRBV6-1 and TRBJ2-7; D remains ambiguous. Germline values: CDR1 MNHNS, CDR2 SASEGT. The CDR3 has 13 amino acids. V lost 3 bases to trimming and J lost 0 bases, with 6 bases between them. As DNA, the CDR3 is TGTGCCAGCAGTGACAGAAGCTCCTACGAGCAGTACTTC. It translates to CASSDRSSYEQYF.

The genes are TRBV5-6 and TRBJ2-6, with D unresolved. Germline assignment: CDR1 SGHDT and CDR2 YYEEEE. The ends were cut back, 4 bases at V and 1 base at J, with 12 bases in the middle. The CDR3 covers 16 residues. The DNA for the CDR3 is TGTGCCAGCAGCGAGGTGACGGTTTCTGGGGCCAACGTCCTGACTTTC. This codes for CASSEVTVSGANVLTF.

The chain recombines TRBV3-1 (or the pseudogene TRBV3-2) with TRBJ2-5; TRBD2 is a possible D gene (6 bases). Germline loops: CDR1 LGHDT, CDR2 YNNKEL (reference sequence). The CDR3 spans 14 residues. V dropped 3 bases and J dropped 1 base, with 9 bases sitting between them. The CDR3 nucleotides read TGTGCCAGCAGCCACTTGGGGGGCCAAGAGACCCAGTACTTC. Protein: CASSHLGGQETQYF.

V usage is TRBV6-6 and J usage is TRBJ2-7; D call uncertain. CDR3 length: 14 residues. Trimming took 0 bases from V and 3 from J, leaving 9 bases between them. Looked up from germline, CDR1 is MNHNY and CDR2 is SVGAGI (reference sequence). The CDR3 nucleotides read TGTGCCAGCAGTTACTCGGATAGCTACTACGAGCAGTACTTC. Amino acid sequence: CASSYSDSYYEQYF.

In its sample, this clone was seen once. This chain links TRBV11-1 with TRBJ2-7; tentatively, D is TRBD1 (5 bases). The CDR3 spans 14 residues. Trimming stripped 6 bases from V and 1 base from J, with 13 bases between. Germline V gene data show CDR1 as SGHAT and CDR2 as FQDESV (reference sequence). The CDR3 nucleotides are TGTGCCAGCAGACCTGGGGCGATATCCTACGAGCAGTACTTC. This sequence encodes CASRPGAISYEQYF.

Concerning this clone itself: Other nucleotide sequences in the sample specify the same CDR3. V usage is TRBV18 and J usage is TRBJ2-5, with D hard to call. The CDR3 loop spans 12 amino acids. Trimming took 3 bases from V and 4 from J, leaving 6 bases between them. Germline CDR1 KGHSH, CDR2 LQKENI. CDR3 bases: TGTGCCAGCTCACCGAGCCGAGAGACCCAGTACTTC. It yields the protein CASSPSRETQYF.